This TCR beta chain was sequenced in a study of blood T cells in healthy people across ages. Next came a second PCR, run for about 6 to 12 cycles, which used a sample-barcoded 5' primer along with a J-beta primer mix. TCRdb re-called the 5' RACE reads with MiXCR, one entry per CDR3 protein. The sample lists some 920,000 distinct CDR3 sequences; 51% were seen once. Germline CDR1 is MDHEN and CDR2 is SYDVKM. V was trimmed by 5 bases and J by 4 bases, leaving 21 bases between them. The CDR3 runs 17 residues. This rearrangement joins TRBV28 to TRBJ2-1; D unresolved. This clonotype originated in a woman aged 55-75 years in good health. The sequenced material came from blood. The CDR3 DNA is TGTGCCAGCAGTGGGCAGCGTAAGGCCTGGGGATACAATGAGCAGTTCTTC. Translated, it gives CASSGQRKAWGYNEQFF.